The clone carrying this T cell receptor beta chain was counted between two and nine times. Its specificity is unknown. The data are from a study of T cell repertoires in cytomegalovirus infection. The overall study: It was the public TCR beta signatures that indicated both CMV infection and matching HLA type. Broader study findings: There were carriers of CMV plus the relevant HLA, and cumulative public TCR beta family frequency identified them. The ex vivo response was dominated by HLA-C-restricted CMV-specific TCR beta clonotypes.

The CDR3 contains 17 residues. Germline CDR1 and CDR2: MNHEY and SMNVEV (reference sequence). V lost 0 bases and J 5 bases, leaving 14 bases between the germline ends. One entry per CDR3 protein, called by TCRdb with MiXCR from the reads. In the table there are some 680,000 distinct CDR3 sequences, roughly 36% of which are singletons. The chain combines TRBV27 with TRBJ1-6, with D possibly being TRBD1 (6 bases). The sample was PBMCs. The clonotype comes from a human donor in good health (CMV status not recorded). Some clones in this sample may be carry-over from other donors' samples. This CDR3 is CASSLSSGQRNNSPLHF. CDR3 nucleotide sequence: TGTGCCAGCAGTTTATCGTCAGGACAGAGGAATAATTCACCCCTCCACTTT.